This note documents a single T cell receptor (beta chain) sequence. Its antigen is not known. This sample stems from a study of post-analysis software for immune sequencing data. Study-wide context: Several disease courses (relapsing-remitting, secondary progressive and progressive-relapsing) of multiple sclerosis were included. Whole-study findings and limits: The study found TRBV5-6, TRBV5-1 and TRBV20-1 among about five TRBV segments more frequent in patients than controls. Relative to controls, patients with multiple sclerosis showed significantly lower normalized Chao1 diversity.

The CDR3 length is 16 residues. The V gene lost 6 bases and the J gene lost 2 bases, with 20 bases spanning the gap. Unique molecular identifiers were built into the TCR beta cDNA libraries. The authors obtained roughly 500,000 cDNA molecules from approximately 1 to 10 million T cells. MiXCR, run by TCRdb on the PCR reads, gives a single entry per CDR3 protein. The top ten clones hold 4.9% of a sample with about 770,000 distinct CDR3 sequences, 35% to 55% of them seen once. This clonotype originated in a girl between 5 and 17 years old with multiple sclerosis. The sequenced material came from blood. The V and J genes are TRBV12-3 or TRBV12-4 and TRBJ2-7, with D possibly matching TRBD1 (5 bases). CDR3 in DNA: TGTGCCAGCAGCCTTAAGGGGCGGTACAGAGCCTACGAGCAGTACTTC. Its protein is CASSLKGRYRAYEQYF.